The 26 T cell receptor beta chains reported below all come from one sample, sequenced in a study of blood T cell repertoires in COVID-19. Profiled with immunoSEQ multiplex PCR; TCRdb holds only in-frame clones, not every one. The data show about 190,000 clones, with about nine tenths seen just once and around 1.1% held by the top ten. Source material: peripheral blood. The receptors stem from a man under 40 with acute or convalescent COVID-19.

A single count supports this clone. Here the CDR3 DNA reads TGCGCCAGCAACGGACAGAGCCTCTACAATGAGCAGTTCTTC. Residues: CASNGQSLYNEQFF. This chain uses TRBV5-1 with TRBJ2-1; D perhaps matches TRBD1 (6 bases). Germline V gene data show CDR1 as SGHRS and CDR2 as YFSETQ. The CDR3 is 14 amino acids. Trimming left V 6 bases short and J 3 bases short, with 13 bases between.

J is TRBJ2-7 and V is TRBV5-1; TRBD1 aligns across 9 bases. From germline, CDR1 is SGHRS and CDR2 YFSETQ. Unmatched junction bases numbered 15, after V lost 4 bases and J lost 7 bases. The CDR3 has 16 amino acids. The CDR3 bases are TGCGCCAGCAGCACCAATTCCGGGACAGGGTTTGGGGAGCAGTACTTC. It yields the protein CASSTNSGTGFGEQYF.

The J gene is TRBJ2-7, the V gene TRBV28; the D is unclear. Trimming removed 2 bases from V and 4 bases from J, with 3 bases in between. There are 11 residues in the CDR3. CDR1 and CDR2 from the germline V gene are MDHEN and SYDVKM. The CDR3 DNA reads TGTGCCAGCAGTTTACAGTACGAGCAGTACTTC. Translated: CASSLQYEQYF.

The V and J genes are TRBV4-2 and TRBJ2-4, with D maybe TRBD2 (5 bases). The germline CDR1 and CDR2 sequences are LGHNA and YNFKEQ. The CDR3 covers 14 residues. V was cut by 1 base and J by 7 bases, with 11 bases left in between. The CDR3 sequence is CASSQGRGLNIQYF. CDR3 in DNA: TGTGCCAGCAGCCAAGGTAGAGGGTTGAACATTCAGTACTTC.

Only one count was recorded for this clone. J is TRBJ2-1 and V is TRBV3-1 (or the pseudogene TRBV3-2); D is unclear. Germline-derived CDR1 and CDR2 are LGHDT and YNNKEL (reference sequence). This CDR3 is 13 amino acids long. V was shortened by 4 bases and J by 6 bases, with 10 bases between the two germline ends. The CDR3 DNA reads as TGTGCCAGCAGCCCCTCGGGTTCCAATGAGCAGTTCTTC. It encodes CASSPSGSNEQFF.

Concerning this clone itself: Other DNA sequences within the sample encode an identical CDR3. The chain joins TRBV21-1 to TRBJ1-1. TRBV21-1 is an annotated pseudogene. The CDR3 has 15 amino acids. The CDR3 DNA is TGTGCCAGCAGCAAAGAGGAGGGCGGGAACACTGAAGCTTTCTTT. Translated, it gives CASSKEEGGNTEAFF.

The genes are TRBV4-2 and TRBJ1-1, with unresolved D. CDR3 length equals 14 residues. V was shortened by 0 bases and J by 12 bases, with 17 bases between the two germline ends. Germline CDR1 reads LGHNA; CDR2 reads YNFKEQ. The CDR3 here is CASSQEKYSAVPFF. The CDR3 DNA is TGTGCCAGCAGCCAAGAAAAATATTCGGCGGTACCTTTCTTT.

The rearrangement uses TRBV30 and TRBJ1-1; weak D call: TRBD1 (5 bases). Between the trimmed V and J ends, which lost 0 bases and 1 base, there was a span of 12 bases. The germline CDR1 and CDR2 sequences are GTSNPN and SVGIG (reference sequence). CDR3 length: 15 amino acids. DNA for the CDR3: TGTGCCTGGAGTGTACGGGAGGGACGGAACACTGAAGCTTTCTTT. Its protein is CAWSVREGRNTEAFF.

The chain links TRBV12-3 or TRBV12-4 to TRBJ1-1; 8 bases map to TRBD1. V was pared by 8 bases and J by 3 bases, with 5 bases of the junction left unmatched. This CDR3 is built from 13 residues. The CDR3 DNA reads TGTGCCAGCTCAGGGGGCGCTTACACTGAAGCTTTCTTT. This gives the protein CASSGGAYTEAFF.

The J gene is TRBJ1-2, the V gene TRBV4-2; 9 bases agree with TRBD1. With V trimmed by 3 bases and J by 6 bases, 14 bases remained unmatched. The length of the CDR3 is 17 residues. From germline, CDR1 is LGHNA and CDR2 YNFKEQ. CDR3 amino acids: CASSHSGQGFTSHGYTF. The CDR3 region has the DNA TGTGCCAGCAGCCATTCGGGACAGGGTTTCACTAGTCATGGCTACACCTTC.

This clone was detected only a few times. For the CDR3, the DNA is TGTGCCACCAGCAGAGGGGGCGGGAGGGGCACCGGGGAGCTGTTTTTT. It translates to CATSRGGGRGTGELFF. The J gene is TRBJ2-2, the V gene TRBV15, with 9 nucleotides matching TRBD2. Germline CDR1 LNHNV, CDR2 YYDKDF (reference sequence). V lost 1 base, J lost 4 bases, and 4 bases stayed unmatched. The CDR3 has 16 residues. Combining the CDR3 with reference TRBV15 and TRBJ2-2 gives the whole variable domain DAMVIQNPRYQVTQFGKPVTLSCSQTLNHNVMYWYQQKSSQAPKLLFHYYDKDFNNEADTPDNFQSRRPNTSFCFLDIRSPGLGDTAMYLCATSRGGGRGTGELFFGEGSRLTVL.

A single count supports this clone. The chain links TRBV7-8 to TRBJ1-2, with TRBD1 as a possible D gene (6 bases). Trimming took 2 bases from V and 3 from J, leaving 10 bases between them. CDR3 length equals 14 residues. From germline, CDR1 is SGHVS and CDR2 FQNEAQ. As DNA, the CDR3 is TGTGCCAGCAGCTTACAGCAGGGGTACTATGGCTACACCTTC. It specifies CASSLQQGYYGYTF.

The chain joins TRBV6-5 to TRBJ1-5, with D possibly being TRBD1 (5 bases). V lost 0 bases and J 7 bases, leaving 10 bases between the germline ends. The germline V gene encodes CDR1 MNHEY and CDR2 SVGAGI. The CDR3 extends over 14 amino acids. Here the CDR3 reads CASSYSYRSQPQHF. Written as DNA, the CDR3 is TGTGCCAGCAGTTACTCATACAGGTCCCAGCCCCAGCATTTT.

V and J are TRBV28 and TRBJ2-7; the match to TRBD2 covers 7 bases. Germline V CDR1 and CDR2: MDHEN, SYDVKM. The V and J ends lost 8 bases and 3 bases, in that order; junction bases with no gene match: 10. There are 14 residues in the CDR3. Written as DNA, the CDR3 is TGTGCCAGCCTAAATCCGGGACTACTCTACGAGCAGTACTTC. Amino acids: CASLNPGLLYEQYF.

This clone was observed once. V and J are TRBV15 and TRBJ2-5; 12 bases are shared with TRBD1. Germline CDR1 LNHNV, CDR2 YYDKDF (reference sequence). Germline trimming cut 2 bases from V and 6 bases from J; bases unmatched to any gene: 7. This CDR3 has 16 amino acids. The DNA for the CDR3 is TGTGCCACCAGCAGAACAGGGACAGGGGGCTTAAAGACCCAGTACTTC. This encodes CATSRTGTGGLKTQYF.

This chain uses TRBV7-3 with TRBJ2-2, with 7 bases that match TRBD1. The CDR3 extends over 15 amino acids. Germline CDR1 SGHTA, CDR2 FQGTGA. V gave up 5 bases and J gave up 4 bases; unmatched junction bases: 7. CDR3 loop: CASSLTQGSTGELFF. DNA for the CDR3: TGTGCCAGCAGCCTTACACAGGGGAGCACCGGGGAGCTGTTTTTT.

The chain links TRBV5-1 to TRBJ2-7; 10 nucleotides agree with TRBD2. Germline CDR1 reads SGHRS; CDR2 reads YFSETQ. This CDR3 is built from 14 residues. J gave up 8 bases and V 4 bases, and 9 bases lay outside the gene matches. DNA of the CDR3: TGCGCCAGCAGCGTTACGGGGACTAGCGCTCAGCAGTACTTC. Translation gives CASSVTGTSAQQYF.

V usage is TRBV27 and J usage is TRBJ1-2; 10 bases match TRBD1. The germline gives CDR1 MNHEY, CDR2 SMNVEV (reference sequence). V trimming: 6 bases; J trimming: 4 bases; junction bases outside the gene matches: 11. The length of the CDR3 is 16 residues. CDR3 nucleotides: TGTGCCAGCAGCCGAGGACAGGGGGGCCCTGGCTATGGCTACACCTTC. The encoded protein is CASSRGQGGPGYGYTF.

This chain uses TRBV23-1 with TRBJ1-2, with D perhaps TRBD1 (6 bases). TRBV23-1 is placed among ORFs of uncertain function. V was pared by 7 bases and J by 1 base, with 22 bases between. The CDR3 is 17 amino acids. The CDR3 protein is CASMGDLTRTVNYGYTF. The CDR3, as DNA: TGCGCCAGCATGGGGGACCTTACACGGACAGTTAACTATGGCTACACCTTC.

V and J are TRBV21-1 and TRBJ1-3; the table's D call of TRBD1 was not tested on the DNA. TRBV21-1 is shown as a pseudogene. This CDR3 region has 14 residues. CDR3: CASSKEQVGHTIYF. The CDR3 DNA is TGTGCCAGCAGCAAAGAACAGGTGGGCCACACCATATATTTT.

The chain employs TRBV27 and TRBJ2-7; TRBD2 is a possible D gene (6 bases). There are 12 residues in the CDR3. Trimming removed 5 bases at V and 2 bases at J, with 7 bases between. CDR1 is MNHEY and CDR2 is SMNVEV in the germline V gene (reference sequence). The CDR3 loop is CASSPGAYEQYF. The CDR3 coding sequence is TGTGCCAGCAGTCCGGGAGCCTACGAGCAGTACTTC.

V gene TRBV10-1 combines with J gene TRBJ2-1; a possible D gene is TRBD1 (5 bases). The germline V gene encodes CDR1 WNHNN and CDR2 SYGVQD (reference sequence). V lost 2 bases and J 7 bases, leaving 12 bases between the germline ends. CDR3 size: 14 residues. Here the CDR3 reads CASSEKGVWNEQFF. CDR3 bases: TGCGCCAGCAGTGAGAAAGGGGTTTGGAATGAGCAGTTCTTC.

The CDR3 reads CASSIEGGAGNEQFF. The CDR3 DNA follows: TGTGCCAGTAGTATAGAAGGGGGCGCCGGGAATGAGCAGTTCTTC. The chain combines TRBV19 with TRBJ2-1, with 7 bases that match TRBD1. The V and J ends lost 0 bases and 7 bases, in that order; junction bases with no gene match: 6. In germline, CDR1 is LNHDA, CDR2 SQIVND (reference sequence). The CDR3 runs 15 residues.

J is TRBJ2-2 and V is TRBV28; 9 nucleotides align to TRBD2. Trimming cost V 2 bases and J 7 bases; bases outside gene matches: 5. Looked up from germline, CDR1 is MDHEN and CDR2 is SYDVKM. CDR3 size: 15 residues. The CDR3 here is CASSLSGGIGGELFF. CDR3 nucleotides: TGTGCCAGCAGTTTAAGCGGGGGGATAGGCGGGGAGCTGTTTTTT.

This CDR3 is CASSQPRFLNTEAFF. DNA of the CDR3: TGTGCCAGTAGCCAACCTCGGTTCCTCAACACTGAAGCTTTCTTT. This rearrangement joins TRBV19 to TRBJ1-1; D remains unclear. Germline loops: CDR1 LNHDA, CDR2 SQIVND (reference sequence). Deletions cut 6 bases from V and 2 bases from J, with 16 bases between. CDR3 length: 15 residues.

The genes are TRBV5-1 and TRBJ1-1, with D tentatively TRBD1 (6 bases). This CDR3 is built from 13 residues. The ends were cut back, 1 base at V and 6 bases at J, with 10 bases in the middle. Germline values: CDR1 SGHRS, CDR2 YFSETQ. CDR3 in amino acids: CASSLRGGPEAFF. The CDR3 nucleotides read TGCGCCAGCAGCTTGCGGGGGGGCCCTGAAGCTTTCTTT.